What follows are 30 T cell receptor beta chains derived from one specimen sequenced in a study of CD8 T cells in Susac syndrome. After extraction with the RNeasy kit, roughly 0.5 to 1 ug of the RNA was reverse transcribed using random hexamers. TCRdb analysed the immunoSEQ multiplex PCR reads with MiXCR anew, one entry per CDR3 protein. The sample lists about 130,000 distinct CDR3 sequences; around 94% were seen once. The specimen sequenced was CD4+ T cells from PBMCs. These receptors were taken from a human donor in good health.

This rearrangement joins TRBV2 to TRBJ1-1; D may be TRBD1 (5 bases). Germline CDR1 and CDR2: SNHLY and FYNNEI. V was pared by 5 bases and J by 4 bases, with 11 bases between. CDR3 size: 13 residues. In DNA, the CDR3 is TGTGCCAGCAGTATAGGGAGGGGCACTGAAGCTTTCTTT. Translation gives CASSIGRGTEAFF.

V is TRBV7-9 and J is TRBJ2-7; 7 nucleotides line up with TRBD1. This CDR3 has 15 amino acids. V lost 5 bases and J lost 3; bases outside the gene matches: 10. Germline V CDR1 and CDR2: SEHNR, FQNEAQ (reference sequence). The DNA of the CDR3 is TGTGCCAGCAGCAATACAGGGGTCCAGATCTACGAGCAGTACTTC. It is translated as CASSNTGVQIYEQYF.

The V gene is TRBV5-4, the J gene TRBJ2-1; D perhaps matches TRBD2 (5 bases). V dropped 0 bases and J dropped 1 base, with 11 bases sitting between them. CDR3 length: 16 amino acids. Germline V gene sequence: CDR1 SGHNT, CDR2 YYREEE (reference sequence). Written as DNA, the CDR3 is TGTGCCAGCAGCTTGGAACCGGGAATTTCCTACAATGAGCAGTTCTTC. Its protein is CASSLEPGISYNEQFF.

This clonotype has only one observation. This chain uses TRBV29-1 with TRBJ1-1, with TRBD1 as a possible D gene (6 bases). Trimming took off 6 bases at V and 0 bases at J, with 11 bases between the two ends. This CDR3 has 13 residues. Germline V gives CDR1 SQVTM, CDR2 ANQGSEA. The CDR3 region has the DNA TGCAGCGTACGACAGGACATGAACACTGAAGCTTTCTTT. Amino acids: CSVRQDMNTEAFF.

The chain couples TRBV6-5 to TRBJ2-5, with D perhaps matching TRBD2 (5 bases). The V and J ends lost 6 bases and 0 bases respectively, with 20 bases between them. CDR1 MNHEY and CDR2 SVGAGI come from the germline V gene. This CDR3 is 17 amino acids long. The CDR3 spells CASRDSRTPVYQETQYF. The CDR3 nucleotides are TGTGCCAGCAGGGACTCTCGGACCCCCGTGTACCAAGAGACCCAGTACTTC.

J is TRBJ1-3 and V is TRBV29-1; D not certain. V dropped 8 bases and J dropped 0 bases, with 5 bases sitting between them. The CDR3 totals 11 residues. The germline gives CDR1 SQVTM, CDR2 ANQGSEA. CDR3 sequence reads: CSTSSGNTIYF. CDR3 nucleotide sequence: TGCAGCACAAGCTCTGGAAACACCATATATTTT.

V gene TRBV7-2 combines with J gene TRBJ2-7; 8 nucleotides align to TRBD2. Germline V lookup: CDR1 SGHTA, CDR2 FQGNSA. Losses at the gene ends were 7 bases for V and 7 bases for J; bases not matched to a gene: 12. This CDR3 comprises 14 residues. CDR3 in DNA: TGTGCCAGCACCCGAGCGGGAGAAGCGTGGGAGCAGTACTTC. Protein product: CASTRAGEAWEQYF. Complete variable domain (other parts from reference TRBV7-2 and TRBJ2-7): GAGVSQSPSNKVTEKGKDVELRCDPISGHTALYWYRQSLGQGLEFLIYFQGNSAPDKSGLPSDRFSAERTGGSVSTLTIQRTQQEDSAVYLCASTRAGEAWEQYFGPGTRLTVT.

This clonotype was counted once. The CDR3 reads CASSRGLADYEGEQYF. CDR3 sequence (DNA): TGTGCCAGCAGCCGCGGACTAGCGGACTACGAGGGCGAGCAGTACTTC. The chain is built from TRBV3-1 and TRBJ2-7; 10 nucleotides match TRBD2. The CDR3 is 16 residues long. Germline CDR1 and CDR2: LGHDT and YNNKEL (reference sequence). After removal of 4 bases from V and 6 bases from J, the junction contained 12 bases not matched to a gene.

This chain links TRBV12-3 or TRBV12-4 with TRBJ2-3, with D possibly called TRBD1 or TRBD2 (5 bases each). Trimming stripped 8 bases from V and 5 bases from J, with 11 bases between. The CDR3 runs 12 residues. DNA of the CDR3: TGTGCCAGCGGGACCCAAATAGATACGCAGTATTTT. Translation: CASGTQIDTQYF.

The V gene is TRBV5-1, the J gene TRBJ2-7; D possibly matches TRBD1 or TRBD2 (5 bases each). Germline V gene data show CDR1 as SGHRS and CDR2 as YFSETQ. The CDR3 is 19 residues long. V lost 4 bases and J lost 2, with 28 bases in between. The CDR3 loop reads CASSPRGSSMSGEPYEQYF. CDR3 coding DNA: TGCGCCAGCAGCCCCCGGGGCTCTTCGATGTCAGGCGAACCCTACGAGCAGTACTTC. The full variable domain, in which reference TRBV5-1 and TRBJ2-7 provide the parts outside the CDR3, is KAGVTQTPRYLIKTRGQQVTLSCSPISGHRSVSWYQQTPGQGLQFLFEYFSETQRNKGNFPGRFSGRQFSNSRSEMNVSTLELGDSALYLCASSPRGSSMSGEPYEQYFGPGTRLTVT.

This rearrangement joins TRBV6-2 or TRBV6-3 to TRBJ1-2, with 7 bases aligning to TRBD1. The CDR3 contains 12 residues. Germline trimming cut 7 bases from V and 9 bases from J; bases unmatched to any gene: 8. Germline CDR1 is MNHEY and CDR2 is SVGEGT. The DNA of the CDR3 is TGTGCCAGCACCACAGACAGGGCTCGCTACACCTTC. Translating it yields CASTTDRARYTF.

The gene calls are TRBV19 and TRBJ2-7, with a weak D call TRBD1 (7 bases). Between the trimmed V and J ends, which lost 6 bases and 2 bases, there was a span of 14 bases. The CDR3 consists of 14 residues. CDR1 LNHDA and CDR2 SQIVND come from the germline V gene (reference sequence). CDR3 DNA: TGTGCCAGTAGGCGCGCGGGGACAGCCTACGAGCAGTACTTC. Its protein is CASRRAGTAYEQYF.

The chain has TRBV19 and TRBJ1-3; no reliable D call. Trimming took 3 bases from V and 6 from J, leaving 12 bases between them. The CDR3 consists of 14 residues. Germline V gives CDR1 LNHDA, CDR2 SQIVND (reference sequence). As DNA, the CDR3 is TGTGCCAGTAGTATGTGGGAGGAGGAAAACACCATATATTTT. This codes for CASSMWEEENTIYF. Full variable domain (rest looked up from reference TRBV19 and TRBJ1-3): DGGITQSPKYLFRKEGQNVTLSCEQNLNHDAMYWYRQDPGQGLRLIYYSQIVNDFQKGDIAEGYSVSREKKESFPLTVTSAQKNPTAFYLCASSMWEEENTIYFGEGSWLTVV.

The chain uses TRBV4-3 and TRBJ1-2; TRBD1 aligns across 8 bases. CDR1 and CDR2 (germline): LGHNA, YSLEER. The CDR3 is 16 amino acids. J gave up 3 bases and V 4 bases, and 10 bases lay outside the gene matches. The DNA for the CDR3 is TGCGCCAGCAGCCGAGCCGGGACAGGTTTATACTATGGCTACACCTTC. It encodes CASSRAGTGLYYGYTF.

The chain uses TRBV9 and TRBJ1-2; a possible D gene is TRBD1 (6 bases). This CDR3 has 14 residues. V was shortened by 0 bases and J by 4 bases, with 10 bases between the two germline ends. Germline values: CDR1 SGDLS, CDR2 YYNGEE. Here the CDR3 DNA reads TGTGCCAGCAGCGTAGAACAGGGAGGCTATGGCTACACCTTC. Residues: CASSVEQGGYGYTF.

The rearrangement joins TRBV29-1 to TRBJ1-2; D is unclear. Trimming removed 4 bases from V and 2 bases from J, with 14 bases in between. The CDR3 has 14 amino acids. From germline, CDR1 is SQVTM and CDR2 ANQGSEA. CDR3 loop: CSVAGGAGNYGYTF. The CDR3 DNA sequence: TGCAGCGTTGCCGGTGGCGCTGGCAACTATGGCTACACCTTC.

About this clonotype: The junction does not match germline at one end; this may be a read error. The rearrangement uses TRBV7-2 and TRBJ2-7; D is uncertain. The germline CDR1 and CDR2 sequences are SGHTA and FQGNSA. There are 13 residues in the CDR3. The CDR3 loop reads CASSLLVSHEQYF. CDR3 nucleotide sequence: TGTGCCAGCAGCTTACTGGTCTCCCACGAGCAGTACTTC.

This chain uses TRBV20-1 with TRBJ1-2; 9 nucleotides agree with TRBD1. The germline gives CDR1 DFQATT, CDR2 SNEGSKA (reference sequence). There are 12 residues in the CDR3. V shed 6 bases and J 7 bases; nucleotides not matched to a gene: 6. CDR3 in DNA: TGCAGTGCGGACAGGGGCTCGCTTGGCTACACCTTC. Protein product: CSADRGSLGYTF.

The V and J genes are TRBV5-4 and TRBJ2-7, with D tentatively TRBD1 (6 bases). Trimming took 4 bases from V and 3 from J, leaving 17 bases between them. The CDR3 contains 15 residues. Germline assignment: CDR1 SGHNT and CDR2 YYREEE (reference sequence). The DNA for the CDR3 is TGTGCCAGCAGCACCCCGGGACAACAGTACTACGAGCAGTACTTC. Protein product: CASSTPGQQYYEQYF. Variable domain in full (rest from reference TRBV5-4 and TRBJ2-7): ETGVTQSPTHLIKTRGQQVTLRCSSQSGHNTVSWYQQALGQGPQFIFQYYREEENGRGNFPPRFSGLQFPNYSSELNVNALELDDSALYLCASSTPGQQYYEQYFGPGTRLTVT.

This chain links TRBV6-5 with TRBJ2-7, with 12 bases fitting TRBD1. Per the germline V gene, CDR1 is MNHEY and CDR2 is SVGAGI. The junction had 3 bases not matched to a gene; V was cut back by 0 bases and J by 3 bases. This CDR3 has 16 residues. The CDR3 DNA reads TGTGCCAGCAGTTACTCTGGGACAGGGGGCCTCTACGAGCAGTACTTC. Encoded protein: CASSYSGTGGLYEQYF.

The chain recombines TRBV25-1 with TRBJ2-3; 9 nucleotides match TRBD2. The CDR3 loop spans 16 amino acids. Looked up from germline, CDR1 is MGHDK and CDR2 is SYGVNS. V shed 3 bases and J 2 bases; nucleotides not matched to a gene: 6. CDR3 protein: CASSDQLAGNTDTQYF. In DNA, the CDR3 is TGTGCCAGCAGTGATCAGCTAGCGGGGAACACAGATACGCAGTATTTT.

CDR3: CASTSGASRTDTQYF. CDR3 sequence (DNA): TGTGCCAGCACCTCGGGAGCCAGCAGGACAGATACGCAGTATTTT. V is TRBV7-2 and J is TRBJ2-3; D is perhaps TRBD2 (6 bases). Trimming left V 7 bases short and J 3 bases short, with 17 bases between. The CDR3 runs 15 residues. Per germline, CDR1 SGHTA and CDR2 FQGNSA.

The rearrangement uses TRBV29-1 and TRBJ2-5; perhaps TRBD1 as D (6 bases). Trimming took off 4 bases at V and 5 bases at J, with 11 bases between the two ends. There are 12 residues in the CDR3. CDR1 is SQVTM and CDR2 is ANQGSEA in the germline V gene. CDR3 nucleotides: TGCAGCGTTGTGATAGGGGGTGAGACCCAGTACTTC. As protein: CSVVIGGETQYF. Complete variable domain (other parts from reference TRBV29-1 and TRBJ2-5): SAVISQKPSRDICQRGTSLTIQCQVDSQVTMMFWYRQQPGQSLTLIATANQGSEATYESGFVIDKFPISRPNLTFSTLTVSNMSPEDSSIYLCSVVIGGETQYFGPGTRLLVL.

The gene calls are TRBV30 and TRBJ2-1, with D perhaps assigned TRBD1 or TRBD2 (5 bases each). CDR3 length: 12 amino acids. The V gene's germline CDR1 is GTSNPN and CDR2 SVGIG (reference sequence). The V gene lost 3 bases and the J gene lost 9 bases, with 12 bases spanning the gap. DNA for the CDR3: TGTGCCTGGAGCCCCGAGAGGGGTGAGCAGTTCTTC. Amino acids: CAWSPERGEQFF.

This clonotype was recorded only once. The rearrangement joins TRBV24-1 to TRBJ2-1; tentative D call: TRBD1 (5 bases). Germline V CDR1 and CDR2: KGHDR, SFDVKD. The CDR3 consists of 13 residues. Trimming took off 5 bases at V and 10 bases at J, with 14 bases between the two ends. The CDR3 loop reads CATSAPGKAEQFF. Here the CDR3 DNA reads TGTGCCACCAGTGCTCCAGGGAAGGCAGAGCAGTTCTTC.

This chain links TRBV6-6 with TRBJ2-3; D might be TRBD2 (6 bases). Trimming shortened V by 8 bases and J by 2 bases, and 17 bases separated the two germline ends. The CDR3 covers 15 residues. CDR1 and CDR2 (germline): MNHNY, SVGAGI (reference sequence). In DNA, the CDR3 is TGTGCCAGCGGGGCGCGGGACGGCTCCACAGATACGCAGTATTTT. As protein: CASGARDGSTDTQYF.

This rearrangement joins TRBV15 to TRBJ2-2, with D uncertain. Germline lookup yields CDR1 LNHNV and CDR2 YYDKDF (reference sequence). V gave up 1 base and J gave up 5 bases, with 14 bases separating them. CDR3 length equals 16 residues. CDR3 amino acids: CATSRGPPMGTGELFF. CDR3 DNA sequence: TGTGCCACCAGCAGAGGCCCACCTATGGGGACCGGGGAGCTGTTTTTT.

The chain joins TRBV3-1 to TRBJ2-7; 11 bases align to TRBD2. The V segment lost 4 bases and the J segment 2 bases; nucleotides outside the gene matches: 4. Germline-derived CDR1 and CDR2 are LGHDT and YNNKEL (reference sequence). CDR3 length: 15 amino acids. The DNA of the CDR3 is TGTGCCAGCAGCCCGGGACTAGCGGTTACCTACGAGCAGTACTTC. Its translation: CASSPGLAVTYEQYF.

The chain joins TRBV20-1 to TRBJ1-2, with D possibly being TRBD1 (6 bases). Trimming removed 2 bases at V and 0 bases at J, with 13 bases between. CDR1 is DFQATT and CDR2 is SNEGSKA in the germline V gene (reference sequence). CDR3 length equals 15 residues. CDR3 coding DNA: TGCAGTGCTAGAATTCAGGGGCTCTCTAACTATGGCTACACCTTC. It specifies CSARIQGLSNYGYTF.

The chain links TRBV19 to TRBJ1-5, with 10 positions matching TRBD1. The V gene's germline CDR1 is LNHDA and CDR2 SQIVND (reference sequence). The junction had 5 bases not matched to a gene; V was cut back by 4 bases and J by 8 bases. The CDR3 runs 14 residues. As DNA, the CDR3 is TGTGCCAGTAGTACCGGACAGGGGGAAAAGCCCCAGCATTTT. Its protein product is CASSTGQGEKPQHF.